This entry lists 18 T cell receptor beta chains sequenced from one sample in a study of T cell responses to AZD1222 COVID-19 vaccine. Produced via immunoSEQ multiplex PCR; TCRdb's table is partial and in-frame only. The sample has about 180,000 clones; about 85% are singletons. Sequenced here: peripheral blood, sampled on day 0 of AZD1222 vaccination. These receptors were obtained from an adult in good health.

The chain has TRBV19 and TRBJ2-7, with TRBD2 matching 10 bases. Germline CDR1 reads LNHDA; CDR2 reads SQIVND (reference sequence). The CDR3 consists of 17 residues. J lost 2 bases, V lost 7 bases, and 14 bases had no gene match. This CDR3 reads CASTPAGGRRTTYEQYF. In DNA form, the CDR3 reads TGTGCCAGTACTCCAGCGGGAGGGCGCCGCACTACCTACGAGCAGTACTTC. Based on the CDR3 plus reference TRBV19 and TRBJ2-7, the full variable domain is DGGITQSPKYLFRKEGQNVTLSCEQNLNHDAMYWYRQDPGQGLRLIYYSQIVNDFQKGDIAEGYSVSREKKESFPLTVTSAQKNPTAFYLCASTPAGGRRTTYEQYFGPGTRLTVT.

This chain uses TRBV5-1 with TRBJ1-1; unclear D gene. The CDR3 runs 13 residues. Per germline, CDR1 SGHRS and CDR2 YFSETQ. Trimming removed 0 bases from V and 7 bases from J, with 10 bases in between. CDR3 DNA sequence: TGCGCCAGCAGCTTGGACGGGGTCTATGAAGCTTTCTTT. Translation: CASSLDGVYEAFF.

In its sample, this clone was seen a few times. The J gene is TRBJ2-7, the V gene TRBV5-6; 8 positions agree with TRBD1. The V segment lost 4 bases and the J segment 5 bases; nucleotides outside the gene matches: 8. Germline V gene sequence: CDR1 SGHDT, CDR2 YYEEEE. This CDR3 has 14 amino acids. The CDR3 reads CASSTYRGMDEQYF. In DNA form, the CDR3 reads TGTGCCAGCAGCACTTACAGGGGGATGGACGAGCAGTACTTC.

This chain connects TRBV4-1 to TRBJ1-1; D remains unclear. Germline V gives CDR1 MGHRA, CDR2 YSYEKL. The V gene lost 0 bases and the J gene lost 2 bases, with 13 bases spanning the gap. The CDR3 has 16 residues. This chain's CDR3 is CASSQDLAFGNTEAFF. For the CDR3, the DNA is TGCGCCAGCAGCCAAGATTTGGCTTTCGGAAACACTGAAGCTTTCTTT.

This clone has only a few counts. The chain uses TRBV7-5 and TRBJ2-7. TRBV7-5 is flagged as a pseudogene. The CDR3 is made up of 15 amino acids. CDR3 protein: CVRSLAEGCQEEQYF. The CDR3 nucleotides read TGTGTCAGAAGCTTAGCGGAAGGGTGCCAGGAGGAGCAGTACTTC.

The genes are TRBV29-1 and TRBJ2-7; D may be TRBD1 (5 bases). The ends were cut back, 7 bases at V and 2 bases at J, with 9 bases in the middle. This CDR3 spans 11 amino acids. From germline, CDR1 is SQVTM and CDR2 ANQGSEA. CDR3 region: CSAGAPYEQYF. In DNA, the CDR3 is TGCAGCGCTGGGGCGCCCTACGAGCAGTACTTC.

This clone was picked up one time. The V call is TRBV5-8, the J call TRBJ2-1; 10 nucleotides line up with TRBD2. CDR1 and CDR2 (germline): SGHTS, YDEGEE. CDR3 length: 18 amino acids. The V gene end was trimmed by 0 bases and the J gene end by 6 bases; junction bases not matched to a gene: 12. CDR3 in amino acids: CASSLDLTSGPVGNEQFF. The CDR3 nucleotides read TGTGCCAGCAGCTTGGACTTGACTAGCGGGCCCGTCGGCAATGAGCAGTTCTTC. Combining the CDR3 with reference TRBV5-8 and TRBJ2-1 gives the whole variable domain EAGVTQSPTHLIKTRGQQATLRCSPISGHTSVYWYQQALGLGLQFLLWYDEGEERNRGNFPPRFSGRQFPNYSSELNVNALELEDSALYLCASSLDLTSGPVGNEQFFGPGTRLTVL.

J is TRBJ2-3 and V is TRBV2; the match to TRBD2 covers 10 bases. Germline V gene data show CDR1 as SNHLY and CDR2 as FYNNEI. The V gene end was trimmed by 6 bases and the J gene end by 1 base; junction bases not matched to a gene: 4. CDR3 size: 15 residues. CDR3: CASRPLAGRTDTQYF. DNA for the CDR3: TGTGCCAGCAGGCCACTAGCGGGGCGCACAGATACGCAGTATTTT.

In regard to this clone: An end of the junction differs from the germline gene, which may be a read error. This chain joins TRBV27 and TRBJ2-7, with a possible D match to TRBD1 (6 bases). In germline, CDR1 is MNHEY, CDR2 SMNVEV (reference sequence). The CDR3 consists of 16 residues. The CDR3 DNA sequence: TGTGCCAGCAGTCCATCCCCTACAGGGTTCTCCGACGAGCAGTACTTC. Protein product: CASSPSPTGFSDEQYF.

This chain joins TRBV14 and TRBJ1-2; unclear D gene. Germline loops: CDR1 SGHDN, CDR2 FVKESK. Trimming took 1 base from V and 3 from J, leaving 9 bases between them. The CDR3 runs 14 residues. CDR3: CASSQGTLDYGYTF. The CDR3, as DNA: TGTGCCAGCAGCCAAGGAACCCTCGACTATGGCTACACCTTC.

The chain carries TRBV4-1 and TRBJ1-1; possible D gene TRBD1, 5 bases. Germline CDR1 is MGHRA and CDR2 is YSYEKL. V lost 4 bases and J 1 base, leaving 19 bases between the germline ends. The CDR3 loop spans 17 amino acids. The CDR3 sequence is CASSRGGMSDRNTEAFF. Written as DNA, the CDR3 is TGCGCCAGCAGCCGCGGCGGAATGTCCGACAGGAACACTGAAGCTTTCTTT.

This chain connects TRBV21-1 to TRBJ2-7; the D call in the table, TRBD1, was not verified against the DNA. TRBV21-1 constitutes a pseudogene. This CDR3 is built from 14 residues. This CDR3 reads CASSRAGDRDEQYF. The CDR3 DNA is TGTGCCAGCAGCAGGGCGGGGGACAGGGACGAGCAGTACTTC.

This chain links TRBV19 with TRBJ1-2, with D unclear. The CDR3 extends over 15 amino acids. Germline assignment: CDR1 LNHDA and CDR2 SQIVND (reference sequence). V gave up 4 bases and J gave up 7 bases, with 19 bases separating them. DNA of the CDR3: TGTGCCAGTAGTACCCGGCGGGCACTAGAGATTGGCTACACCTTC. Translation: CASSTRRALEIGYTF.

The chain is built from TRBV5-8 and TRBJ1-1, with a weak D call TRBD1 (5 bases). This CDR3 spans 17 amino acids. The germline V and J ends were trimmed by 0 bases and 1 base, with 16 bases remaining between them. The germline CDR1 and CDR2 sequences are SGHTS and YDEGEE. The CDR3: CASSLDSLTGANTEAFF. CDR3 bases: TGTGCCAGCAGCTTGGATTCCCTCACCGGGGCGAACACTGAAGCTTTCTTT.

The chain joins TRBV12-3 or TRBV12-4 to TRBJ2-2; the D gene is possibly TRBD2 (6 bases). V lost 6 bases, J lost 7 bases, and 12 bases lay in between. The CDR3 extends over 13 amino acids. CDR3 coding DNA: TGTGCCAGCAGGGGGACTGCTGTCGGGGAGCTGTTTTTT. Translating it yields CASRGTAVGELFF.

The J gene is TRBJ2-2, the V gene TRBV27; the D call may be TRBD1 or TRBD2 (6 bases each). Trimming removed 4 bases at V and 2 bases at J, with 17 bases between. This CDR3 region has 17 residues. CDR1 MNHEY and CDR2 SMNVEV come from the germline V gene (reference sequence). CDR3 bases: TGTGCCAGCAGTTCTCACCGGAGGGGGACCAACACCGGGGAGCTGTTTTTT. Its translation: CASSSHRRGTNTGELFF.

The J gene is TRBJ2-7, the V gene TRBV6-6; 7 nucleotides line up with TRBD2. Germline V gene data show CDR1 as MNHNY and CDR2 as SVGAGI (reference sequence). This CDR3 has 13 residues. With V trimmed by 6 bases and J by 3 bases, 5 bases remained unmatched. CDR3 residues: CASRGGNVYEQYF. In DNA, the CDR3 is TGTGCCAGCAGGGGGGGGAACGTCTACGAGCAGTACTTC.

This clone was seen only a few times. J is TRBJ2-1 and V is TRBV6-1; D is unresolved. Per the germline V gene, CDR1 is MNHNS and CDR2 is SASEGT. The CDR3 totals 17 residues. V lost 1 base and J 0 bases, leaving 13 bases between the germline ends. CDR3 in amino acids: CASSEEAPAISYNEQFF. CDR3 DNA sequence: TGTGCCAGCAGTGAAGAAGCCCCCGCCATCTCCTACAATGAGCAGTTCTTC.